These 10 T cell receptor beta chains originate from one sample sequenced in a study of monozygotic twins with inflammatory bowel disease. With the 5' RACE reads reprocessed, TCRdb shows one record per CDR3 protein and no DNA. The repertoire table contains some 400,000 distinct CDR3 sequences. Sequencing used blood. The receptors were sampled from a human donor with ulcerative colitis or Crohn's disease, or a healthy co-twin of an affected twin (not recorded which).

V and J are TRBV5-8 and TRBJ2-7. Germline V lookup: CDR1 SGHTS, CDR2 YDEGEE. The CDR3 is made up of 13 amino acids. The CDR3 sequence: CASSLWGAYEQYF.

The CDR3 protein is CASRFVGGRSNEQYF. The rearrangement uses TRBV2 and TRBJ2-7; lacking DNA, the TRBD2 call made by TCRdb goes unchecked. This CDR3 is 15 amino acids long. Germline CDR1 is SNHLY and CDR2 is FYNNEI.

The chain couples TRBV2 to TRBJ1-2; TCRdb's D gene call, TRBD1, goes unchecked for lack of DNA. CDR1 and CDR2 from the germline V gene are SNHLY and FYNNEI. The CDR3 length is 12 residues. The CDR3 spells CASQGTGYGYTF.

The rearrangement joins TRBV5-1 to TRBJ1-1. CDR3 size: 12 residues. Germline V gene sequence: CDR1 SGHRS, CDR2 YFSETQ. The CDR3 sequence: CASSLTNTEAFF.

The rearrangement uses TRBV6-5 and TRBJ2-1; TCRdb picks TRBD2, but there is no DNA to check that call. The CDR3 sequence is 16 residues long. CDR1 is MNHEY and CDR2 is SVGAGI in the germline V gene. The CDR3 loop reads CASSSRDSNSYNEQFF.

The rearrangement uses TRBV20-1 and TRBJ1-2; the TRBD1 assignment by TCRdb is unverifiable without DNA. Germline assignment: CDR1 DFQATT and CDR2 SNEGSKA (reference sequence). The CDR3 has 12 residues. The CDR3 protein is CSAMNAGFARTF.

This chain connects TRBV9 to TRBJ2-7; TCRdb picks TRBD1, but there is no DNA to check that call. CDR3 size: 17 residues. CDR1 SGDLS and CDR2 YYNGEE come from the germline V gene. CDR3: CASSQNWGGQGAYEQYF.

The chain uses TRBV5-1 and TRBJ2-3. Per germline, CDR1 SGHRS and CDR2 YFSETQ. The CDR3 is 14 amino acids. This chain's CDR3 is CASSVGFSTDTQYF.

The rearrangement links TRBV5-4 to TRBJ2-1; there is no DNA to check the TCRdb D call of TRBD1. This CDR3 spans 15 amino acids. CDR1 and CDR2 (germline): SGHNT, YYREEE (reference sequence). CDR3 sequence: CASSLLPGKSNEQFF.

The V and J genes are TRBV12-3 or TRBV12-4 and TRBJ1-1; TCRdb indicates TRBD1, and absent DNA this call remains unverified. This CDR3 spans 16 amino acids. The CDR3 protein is CASSLMAWQGNTEAFF.